The TCR beta chain under discussion was sequenced for a study of beta chain bispecific antibodies for T cell cancers. In the study overall: TRBV sequencing of surviving healthy T cells measured each family's depletion. Surface TRBV12 (TRBV12-3) was on Jurkat, TRBV5-5 on HPB-ALL.

The CDR3 contains 14 residues. Trimming took off 0 bases at V and 1 base at J, with 6 bases between the two ends. The germline CDR1 and CDR2 sequences are WSHSY and SAAADI. Libraries carried unique molecular identifiers used for clonotype counts. TCRdb reprocessed the 5' RACE reads via MiXCR and lists one record per CDR3 protein. The sample includes about 18,000 distinct CDR3 sequences, 2.1% of them seen just once. Blood mononuclear cells were expanded for two to three days using either OKT3 anti-CD3 antibody or CD3/CD28 beads. Bispecific antibody was added to 5 x 10^4 normal T cells and 5 x 10^4 target cells. Study observations and caveats: Normal T cells contributed less of the targeted TRBV signal than the leukemia cells did.

This clonotype has ten or more counts. The antigen remains unidentified. What was sequenced was healthy donor T cells cultured with leukemia cells. The chain carries TRBV10-2 and TRBJ1-1; D gene ambiguous. The receptor comes from a human donor in good health. Some clones in this sample may be carry-over from other donors' samples. DNA for the CDR3: TGCGCCAGCAGTGAGTCTAAGGGGAACACTGAAGCTTTCTTT. Protein sequence: CASSESKGNTEAFF.